This passage covers 7 T cell receptor beta chains from one sample sequenced in a study of blood T cell repertoires in COVID-19. The repertoire was sequenced with immunoSEQ multiplex PCR; TCRdb's copy has only in-frame clones and lacks some. The sample includes around 70,000 clones, roughly nine tenths seen only once; the top ten take approximately 10%. Sequencing input: peripheral blood. These TCRs come from a man aged 80 or over with acute or convalescent COVID-19.

The J gene is TRBJ1-1, the V gene TRBV9, with D maybe TRBD1 (5 bases). Trimming took off 4 bases at V and 0 bases at J, with 10 bases between the two ends. This CDR3 comprises 14 residues. Per the germline V gene, CDR1 is SGDLS and CDR2 is YYNGEE. The CDR3 here is CASSTQGMNTEAFF. As DNA, the CDR3 is TGTGCCAGCAGCACGCAGGGAATGAACACTGAAGCTTTCTTT.

The chain joins TRBV5-1 to TRBJ2-7, with TRBD1 as a possible D gene (5 bases). The V and J ends lost 0 bases and 6 bases respectively, with 13 bases between them. CDR3 length: 14 amino acids. Germline loops: CDR1 SGHRS, CDR2 YFSETQ. The CDR3 loop reads CASSLAQGSGEQYF. The DNA for the CDR3 is TGCGCCAGCAGCTTGGCCCAGGGTTCTGGCGAGCAGTACTTC.

This sequence joins TRBV24-1 and TRBJ2-1; 9 nucleotides agree with TRBD2. The CDR3 sequence is 16 residues long. The trim removed 4 bases at V and 7 bases at J, leaving 10 bases unmatched. In germline, CDR1 is KGHDR, CDR2 SFDVKD. The CDR3 spells CATSDPRAGGLNEQFF. The CDR3 DNA follows: TGTGCCACCAGTGACCCTCGTGCGGGAGGGTTAAATGAGCAGTTCTTC.

The rearrangement joins TRBV25-1 to TRBJ2-1; the D gene is possibly TRBD1 (6 bases). Germline V gives CDR1 MGHDK, CDR2 SYGVNS. The CDR3 contains 15 residues. V lost 1 base and J 8 bases, leaving 15 bases between the germline ends. CDR3 sequence: CASSESGRGSDEQFF. DNA of the CDR3: TGTGCCAGCAGTGAATCGGGCAGGGGATCCGATGAGCAGTTCTTC.

The chain links TRBV5-1 to TRBJ2-1, with TRBD2 matching 8 bases. Germline CDR1 is SGHRS and CDR2 is YFSETQ. This CDR3 spans 16 amino acids. The junction had 11 bases not matched to a gene; V was cut back by 0 bases and J by 9 bases. CDR3 bases: TGCGCCAGCAGCTTGGCCGGCGCGGGGGGCCACTCTGAGCAGTTCTTC. It specifies CASSLAGAGGHSEQFF.

CDR3 sequence: CASSTHGSPYNEQFF. CDR3 nucleotides: TGTGCCAGCAGCACCCATGGGAGTCCGTACAATGAGCAGTTCTTC. The chain is built from TRBV7-6 and TRBJ2-1, with a possible D match to TRBD2 (5 bases). CDR1 SGHVS and CDR2 FNYEAQ come from the germline V gene. With 5 bases removed from V and 4 bases from J, the gap between germline ends came to 15 bases. The CDR3 contains 15 residues.

The sample holds one count of this clone. The chain has TRBV21-1 and TRBJ2-7; the table names TRBD1, a call not compared with the DNA. TRBV21-1 is termed a pseudogene. This CDR3 is 19 amino acids long. The CDR3 sequence: CASSKPRTANLVGTYEQYF. The CDR3 DNA follows: TGTGCCAGCAGCAAACCTCGGACAGCGAACCTCGTAGGGACCTACGAGCAGTACTTC.